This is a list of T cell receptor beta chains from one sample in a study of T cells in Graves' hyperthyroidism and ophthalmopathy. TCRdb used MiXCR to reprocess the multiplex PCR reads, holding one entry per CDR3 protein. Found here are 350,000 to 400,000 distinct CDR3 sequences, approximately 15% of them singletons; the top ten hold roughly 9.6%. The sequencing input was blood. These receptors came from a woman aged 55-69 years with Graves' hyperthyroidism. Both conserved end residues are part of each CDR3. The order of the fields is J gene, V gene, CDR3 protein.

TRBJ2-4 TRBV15 CATSSTQGAGKNIQYF
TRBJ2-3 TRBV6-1 CAVGSDTDTQYF
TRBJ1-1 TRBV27 CASRPTRQRPEAFF
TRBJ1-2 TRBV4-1 CASSQDPTWNNYGYTF
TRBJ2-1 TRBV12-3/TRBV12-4 CASTPRLGLFDEQFF
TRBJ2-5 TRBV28 CASSFIQGQETQYF
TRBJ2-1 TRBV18 CASSPPGRGEQFF
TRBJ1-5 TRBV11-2 CASSSWGSGQPQHF
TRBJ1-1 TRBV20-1 CSAREGWGVAYTEAFF
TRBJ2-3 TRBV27 CASSGLKQGEGLTDTQYF
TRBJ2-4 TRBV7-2 CASSSRQGGLAVQLAKNIQYF
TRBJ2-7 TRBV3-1 CASSLGGSTYEQYF
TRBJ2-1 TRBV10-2 CASKEDSHSYNEQFF
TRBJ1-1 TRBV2 CASNQGAYTEAFF
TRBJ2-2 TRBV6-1 CASLPGLANTGELFF